The entry that follows covers one TCR beta chain sequence. Its specificity is unknown. The source of the sample is a study of T cell responses to AZD1222 COVID-19 vaccine. Study-level results: Repertoire samples came only from after the peak T cell response. Donors skewed white British and female; clonal diversity was possibly underestimated.

The data were produced by immunoSEQ multiplex PCR, yet TCRdb's version contains in-frame clones alone and is incomplete. This sample has about 120,000 clones; about 89% occur once, and the top ten carry almost 5.5%. The material sequenced was peripheral blood, taken on day 0 of AZD1222 vaccination. The source of this sequence is an adult in good health.

The CDR3 is CASSGAGSNQPQHF. The CDR3, as DNA: TGTGCCAGCAGCGGGGCCGGTAGCAATCAGCCCCAGCATTTT. The J gene is TRBJ1-5, the V gene TRBV28; D is possibly TRBD1 (5 bases). Trimming took off 6 bases at V and 0 bases at J, with 9 bases between the two ends. The CDR3 spans 14 residues. Per germline, CDR1 MDHEN and CDR2 SYDVKM.